This TCR beta chain came from a study of CD8 T cells in ankylosing spondylitis. Overall study results and limits: Blood of patients with ankylosing spondylitis appeared to be characterized by a TCR beta motif of about 8 highly homologous variants.

This clonotype was found many times. The target antigen is unknown. The CDR3 runs 13 residues. V shed 4 bases and J 5 bases; nucleotides not matched to a gene: 4. TCRdb itself ran the 5' RACE reads through MiXCR, one entry per CDR3 protein. The sample holds around 140,000 distinct CDR3 sequences, about an eighth seen once. Sequencing was carried out using blood, either unsorted or a sorted T cell fraction (not recorded which). This receptor was identified in a female donor with ankylosing spondylitis or in good health (not recorded which). The chain carries TRBV12-3 or TRBV12-4 and TRBJ1-2; 7 nucleotides match TRBD1. The CDR3 DNA follows: TGTGCCAGCAGTTCTGTCAGGGGGTATGGCTACACCTTC. It codes for CASSSVRGYGYTF.